The rows below give T cell receptor beta chains drawn from one sample of a study of vaccination and CD4 T cells after COVID-19. TCRdb called the PCR reads again in MiXCR, with one record for every CDR3 protein. This table has roughly 16,000 distinct CDR3 sequences, approximately 73% appearing once. What these receptors recognize is not known. Source material: CD4+ T cells from blood, cultured in vitro. The receptors were sampled from a human donor who had recovered from COVID-19. Each CDR3 is given with its conserved first and last residue. A D gene is named only where the DNA matches it firmly. The size entry is marked missing in some rows and otherwise reads once, few, many or a size class.

TRBJ1-6	NA	few	TRBV6-1	CASSEGGGTAVSPLHF	TGTGCCAGCAGTGAAGGAGGGGGGACGGCGGTTTCACCCCTCCACTTT
TRBJ2-1	NA	NA	TRBV7-9	CASSLARDWTYNEQFF	TGTGCCAGCAGCTTAGCCCGGGACTGGACCTACAATGAGCAGTTCTTC
TRBJ1-5	NA	NA	TRBV21-1	CASGRGNQPQHF	TGTGCCAGCGGCAGGGGTAATCAGCCCCAGCATTTT
TRBJ1-1	NA	once	TRBV20-1	CSARDAVTEAFF	TGCAGTGCTAGGGATGCGGTCACTGAAGCTTTCTTT
TRBJ1-1	TRBD1	NA	TRBV2	CASEGRGDTEAFF	TGTGCCAGCGAAGGCAGGGGGGACACTGAAGCTTTCTTT
TRBJ1-1	NA	NA	TRBV6-2/TRBV6-3	CASSHTRTATNTEAFF	TGTGCCAGCAGCCACACTAGGACAGCCACGAACACTGAAGCTTTCTTT
TRBJ1-5	TRBD1	NA	TRBV20-1	CSAEGTGGGPQHF	TGCAGTGCTGAAGGGACAGGGGGGGGCCCCCAGCATTTT
TRBJ1-2	NA	NA	TRBV6-1	CASSADRRAAGYTF	TGTGCCAGCAGTGCCGACCGGAGGGCAGCTGGCTACACCTTC
TRBJ1-6	TRBD1	few	TRBV27	CASKRTGRDSPLHF	TGTGCCAGCAAAAGGACAGGGAGGGATTCACCCCTCCACTTT
TRBJ2-5	TRBD2	once	TRBV7-3	CASSLRLAGVETQYF	TGTGCCAGCAGCTTACGGCTAGCGGGAGTAGAGACCCAGTACTTC
TRBJ1-5	NA	NA	TRBV6-1	CASTTGSGQPQHF	TGTGCCAGCACCACCGGGTCGGGGCAGCCCCAGCATTTT
TRBJ2-5	NA	few	TRBV2	CASSEINLSEETQYF	TGTGCCAGCAGTGAGATAAATTTGAGCGAAGAGACCCAGTACTTC
TRBJ2-5	NA	few	TRBV7-9	CASSLKETQYF	TGTGCCAGCAGCCTTAAAGAGACCCAGTACTTC
TRBJ2-2	NA	NA	TRBV30	CAWTQQAQLNTGELFF	TGTGCCTGGACCCAACAGGCACAGCTGAACACCGGGGAGCTGTTTTTT
TRBJ1-1	NA	NA	TRBV7-9	CASSLGGFAEAFF	TGTGCCAGCAGCTTAGGAGGGTTCGCTGAAGCTTTCTTT
TRBJ1-5	NA	once	TRBV28	CASTYSNQPQHF	TGTGCCAGCACCTATAGCAATCAGCCCCAGCATTTT
TRBJ1-1	TRBD1	NA	TRBV6-1	CASSHDRGKTVAFF	TGTGCCAGCAGCCATGACAGGGGGAAAACTGTAGCTTTCTTT
TRBJ1-2	TRBD1	NA	TRBV7-2	CASSLDPWGQGVGGYTF	TGTGCCAGCAGCTTAGATCCTTGGGGTCAGGGGGTGGGTGGCTACACCTTC
TRBJ1-1	TRBD1	NA	TRBV28	CASSSPRTGSMNTEAFF	TGTGCCAGCAGTTCTCCAAGGACAGGGAGTATGAACACTGAAGCTTTCTTT
TRBJ2-7	TRBD1	NA	TRBV18	CASSRETGVPYEQYF	TGTGCCAGCTCCAGGGAGACAGGGGTCCCCTACGAGCAGTACTTC
TRBJ1-1	TRBD1	few	TRBV6-2/TRBV6-3	CASSYSTEGIQGINTEAFF	TGTGCCAGCAGTTACTCGACGGAGGGAATACAGGGGATAAACACTGAAGCTTTCTTT
TRBJ2-7	NA	NA	TRBV20-1	CSAFPGQGRSYEQYF	TGCAGTGCTTTTCCAGGGCAGGGTCGCTCCTACGAGCAGTACTTC
TRBJ1-2	TRBD1	NA	TRBV28	CASSPRDRANYGYTF	TGTGCCAGCAGCCCGAGGGACAGGGCTAACTATGGCTACACCTTC
TRBJ1-2	TRBD1	NA	TRBV14	CASSQLTGGLYGYTF	TGTGCCAGCAGCCAACTGACAGGGGGTTTATATGGCTACACCTTC
TRBJ1-5	TRBD1	NA	TRBV20-1	CSANPRGAQPQHF	TGCAGTGCTAATCCCAGGGGGGCTCAGCCCCAGCATTTT
TRBJ2-7	NA	NA	TRBV28	CASTPELIYEQYF	TGTGCCAGCACCCCCGAACTGATCTACGAGCAGTACTTC
TRBJ2-7	TRBD1	NA	TRBV20-1	CSAIPGQRSYEQYF	TGCAGTGCAATCCCGGGACAGCGCTCCTACGAGCAGTACTTC
TRBJ1-6	NA	few	TRBV20-1	CSARGIRSPLHF	TGCAGTGCTAGGGGAATTAGGTCACCCCTCCACTTT
TRBJ2-7	NA	once	TRBV6-1	CASSEASAGHSYEQYF	TGTGCCAGCAGTGAAGCGTCGGCAGGGCACTCCTACGAGCAGTACTTC
TRBJ1-2	TRBD1	NA	TRBV6-1	CASTLTGNYGYTF	TGTGCCAGCACTCTGACAGGGAACTATGGCTACACCTTC
TRBJ1-2	TRBD1	NA	TRBV7-2	CASSPQGGLGYTF	TGTGCCAGCAGCCCCCAGGGGGGGCTTGGCTACACCTTC
TRBJ2-7	NA	NA	TRBV12-3/TRBV12-4	CASSMRISYEQYF	TGTGCCAGCAGCATGCGGATCTCCTACGAGCAGTACTTC
TRBJ1-2	NA	NA	TRBV28	CASSPLDKIYGYTF	TGTGCCAGCAGCCCTCTGGACAAAATCTATGGCTACACCTTC
TRBJ2-4	NA	NA	TRBV6-1	CASSPSEDIQYF	TGTGCCAGCAGTCCATCTGAGGACATTCAGTACTTC
TRBJ2-5	TRBD2	NA	TRBV7-3	CASSLTTLAGGVQYF	TGTGCCAGCAGCTTAACGACGCTAGCGGGAGGGGTCCAGTACTTC
TRBJ1-2	NA	NA	TRBV7-2	CASSPRFQGVDYGYTF	TGTGCCAGCAGCCCTCGGTTCCAGGGTGTTGACTATGGCTACACCTTC
TRBJ2-2	TRBD2	NA	TRBV11-3	CASRDGRTNTGELFF	TGTGCCAGCAGGGACGGGAGGACGAACACCGGGGAGCTGTTTTTT
TRBJ1-1	NA	NA	TRBV6-2/TRBV6-3	CASTQLGVASGAFF	TGTGCCAGCACCCAGCTGGGAGTTGCATCAGGGGCTTTCTTT
TRBJ2-2	TRBD2	NA	TRBV28	CASTLSSGRSGGELFF	TGTGCCAGCACCTTGAGTAGCGGGAGGTCGGGCGGGGAGCTGTTTTTT
TRBJ1-2	NA	medium-sized	TRBV30	CAYGTNYGYTF	TGTGCCTACGGGACTAACTATGGCTACACCTTC
TRBJ1-1	NA	NA	TRBV11-3	CASSLRGAEAFF	TGTGCCAGCAGCTTACGGGGAGCTGAAGCTTTCTTT
TRBJ2-5	TRBD2	NA	TRBV15	CATSREWTSGEETQYF	TGTGCCACCAGCAGAGAGTGGACTAGTGGAGAGGAGACCCAGTACTTC
TRBJ1-3	NA	NA	TRBV10-3	CAISESAGSTIYF	TGTGCCATCAGTGAGTCGGCGGGGTCCACCATATATTTT
TRBJ2-7	NA	NA	TRBV20-1	CSVGGPYEQYF	TGCAGTGTAGGGGGTCCCTACGAGCAGTACTTC
TRBJ2-1	TRBD1	large	TRBV10-3	CAISESPGGNEQFF	TGTGCCATCAGTGAGTCCCCAGGGGGCAATGAGCAGTTCTTC
TRBJ1-2	NA	few	TRBV20-1	CSARDRRIAGGHGYTF	TGCAGTGCTAGAGATCGGCGGATCGCCGGGGGTCATGGCTACACCTTC
TRBJ1-5	NA	NA	TRBV6-5	CASSSGQINQPQHF	TGTGCCAGCAGTTCGGGGCAGATCAATCAGCCCCAGCATTTT
TRBJ1-6	NA	NA	TRBV6-1	CASSTPGRNYNSPLHF	TGTGCCAGCAGTACCCCAGGACGGAACTATAATTCACCCCTCCACTTT